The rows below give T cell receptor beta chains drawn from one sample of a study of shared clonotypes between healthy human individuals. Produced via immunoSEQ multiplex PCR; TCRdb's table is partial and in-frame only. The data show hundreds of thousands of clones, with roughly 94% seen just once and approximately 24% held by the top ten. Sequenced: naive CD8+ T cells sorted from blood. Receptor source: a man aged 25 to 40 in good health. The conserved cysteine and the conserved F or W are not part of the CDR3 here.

ASSDFRGSGYEQY	TRBV6-1	13
ATRDRNQRSYNEQF	TRBV10-3	14
AGGARGFTGELF	TRBV28	12
ASSEGGKNEQF	TRBV2	11
AWSVAGGLSGETQY	TRBV30	14
ASSPGGKPTLARSYNEQF	TRBV14	18
ASRPRDLLYEQY	TRBV27	12
ASSSTLWAYSYTDTQY	TRBV14	16
ASTPGGTGGYEQY	TRBV19	13
ASVGTANTGELF	TRBV2	12
ATSPDGSSYNEQF	TRBV15	13
ASSGFDEQF	TRBV5-1	9
ASSQVSHTDTQY	TRBV4-1	12
ASSLSYGNTEAF	TRBV27	12
ASSADGDKNTEAF	TRBV9	13
ASSLADNEQF	TRBV5-1	10
ASSRQGATGELF	TRBV2	12
ATRPETSYEQY	TRBV11-2	11
ASSPDTYTEAF	TRBV7-2	11
ASSLVVAGSTDTQY	TRBV7-2	14
ASSPRDGEVDEQY	TRBV28	13
SVEDRKNTEAF	TRBV29-1	11
ASSTGTSRIGELF	TRBV27	13
ASSLGIYNEQF	TRBV6-5	11
ASSAPGRPYEQY	TRBV9	12
ASSDSDRNTQY	TRBV6-4	11
ASSPPYRVEDTQY	TRBV18	13
ASSWLTQGGTDTQY	TRBV11-2	14
ASSHRLAGEGETQY	TRBV4-1	14
ASSWPFLESYYNEQF	TRBV7-9	15
ASSLVGQGRF	TRBV5-5	10
ASSKPRDRALGGYT	TRBV21-1	14
ASGPGTGLYEQY	TRBV11-2	12
ASSPAGEGGETQY	TRBV6-6	13
ASSLAAGRGTGELF	TRBV7-9	14
ASSEQQLLLAKNIQY	TRBV6-1	15
ASSVFVGGLAANNEQF	TRBV9	16
ASRLSGSGLAGELF	TRBV7-2	14
ASSLEGPGGEQY	TRBV5-1	12
ASSRRAPTVF	TRBV5-6	10
ATSRRGGNTEAF	TRBV15	12
ASSAPGTGTEQF	TRBV10-1	12
ASSPGGSGLSSYEQY	TRBV5-4	15
ATENQGAEAQY	TRBV6-1	11
GTRGATNEKLF	TRBV28	11
ASSYTSGLAMETQY	TRBV6-5	14
ASSPARLATDTQY	TRBV9	13
ASSLSRDNEQF	TRBV27	11
ASSETKRNTGELF	TRBV9	13
ASSTGTSSSTDTQY	TRBV9	14
ASSDRGHHEQY	TRBV19	11
ASSPMGRAEQF	TRBV7-9	11
ASSLPDTQY	TRBV18	9
ATSTPPGGQPQH	TRBV15	12
ASSLDWAAGELF	TRBV7-8	12
AAEGDNTGELF	TRBV10-3	11
ATSRVFSMSLAENEQF	TRBV15	16